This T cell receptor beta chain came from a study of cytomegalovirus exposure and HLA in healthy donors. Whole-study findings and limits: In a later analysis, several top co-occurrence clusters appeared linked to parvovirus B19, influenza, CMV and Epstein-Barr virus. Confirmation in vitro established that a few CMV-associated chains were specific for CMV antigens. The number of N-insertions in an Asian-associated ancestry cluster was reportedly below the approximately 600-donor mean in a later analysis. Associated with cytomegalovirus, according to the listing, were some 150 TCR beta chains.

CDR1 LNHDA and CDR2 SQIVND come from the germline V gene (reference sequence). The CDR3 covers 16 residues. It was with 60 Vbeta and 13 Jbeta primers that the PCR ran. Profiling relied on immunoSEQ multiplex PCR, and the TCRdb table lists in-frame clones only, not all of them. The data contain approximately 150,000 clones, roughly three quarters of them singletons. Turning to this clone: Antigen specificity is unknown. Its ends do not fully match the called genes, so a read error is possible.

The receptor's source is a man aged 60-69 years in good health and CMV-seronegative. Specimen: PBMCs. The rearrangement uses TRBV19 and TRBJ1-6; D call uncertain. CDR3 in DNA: TGTGCCAGTAGTCTAGACCGACAAATTTATAATTCACCCCTCCACTTT. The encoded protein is CASSLDRQIYNSPLHF.